This T cell receptor (beta chain) originates from a study of CD4 T cells in relation to SARS-CoV-2 and coronaviruses. Background on the study: ViraFEST: approximately 10-day antigen culture of PBMCs, then TCR beta CDR3 sequencing. Of the patients, 8 or 9 were male, 4 female, two Hispanic.

Trimming cost V 6 bases and J 4 bases, with 13 bases left between them. This CDR3 region has 14 residues. From germline, CDR1 is MNHEY and CDR2 SVGAGI. CEF-cultured naive and memory CD4+ T cell DNA got survey-level sequencing. Sequencing was performed with immunoSEQ multiplex PCR; in TCRdb, only in-frame clones are kept and a portion is missing. Of roughly 43,000 clones in the sample, over 75% were seen once. Comment on this clone: Its antigen is unknown.

The clonotype comes from an adult with COVID-19. The sequenced material came from naive CD4+ T cells from PBMCs, cultured in vitro. Subset here: naive CD4+ T cells isolated by negative enrichment. The chain links TRBV6-5 to TRBJ2-1; a possible D gene is TRBD1 (5 bases). The CDR3 DNA is TGTGCCAGCAGCTCAGGGTCACCGTACAATGAGCAGTTCTTC. Translating gives CASSSGSPYNEQFF.